The 12 T cell receptor beta chains below were found in one sample sequenced in a study of T cell responses to AZD1222 COVID-19 vaccine. Sequenced by immunoSEQ multiplex PCR; TCRdb stores in-frame clones only, minus some. The sample shows around 130,000 clones, 80% to 90% of them seen only once. The sample here was peripheral blood, taken on day 0 of AZD1222 vaccination. Receptor source: an adult in good health.

V is TRBV30 and J is TRBJ1-6, with 8 positions matching TRBD1. The germline gives CDR1 GTSNPN, CDR2 SVGIG (reference sequence). Unmatched junction bases numbered 10, after V lost 4 bases and J lost 8 bases. The CDR3 totals 15 residues. CDR3 amino acids: CAWIGADRGDSPLHF. Written as DNA, the CDR3 is TGTGCCTGGATTGGGGCTGACAGGGGTGATTCACCCCTCCACTTT.

This clone was picked up a small number of times. The gene calls are TRBV10-3 and TRBJ2-2, with a tentative D call TRBD2 (5 bases). The length of the CDR3 is 16 residues. The V and J ends lost 0 bases and 4 bases respectively, with 12 bases between them. The germline CDR1 and CDR2 sequences are ENHRY and SYGVKD. The CDR3 DNA sequence: TGTGCCATCAGTGAGTCGGGAGACGGACCCACCGGGGAGCTGTTTTTT. Translation: CAISESGDGPTGELFF.

The chain is built from TRBV7-8 and TRBJ2-6; D might be TRBD1 (6 bases). With 1 base removed from V and 1 base from J, the gap between germline ends came to 23 bases. This CDR3 has 21 amino acids. Germline assignment: CDR1 SGHVS and CDR2 FQNEAQ. DNA for the CDR3: TGTGCCAGCAGCTTAGTTTTGGGGGCCTTTATAATAGATTCTGGGGCCAACGTCCTGACTTTC. Translation: CASSLVLGAFIIDSGANVLTF.

The V gene is TRBV9, the J gene TRBJ2-5; D gene ambiguous. Germline V CDR1 and CDR2: SGDLS, YYNGEE. Trimming pared 4 bases from V and 2 bases from J, leaving 15 bases between. The CDR3 loop spans 15 amino acids. The CDR3 DNA sequence: TGTGCCAGCAGCCTTTCGGCTTACCCGCAAGAGACCCAGTACTTC. It translates to CASSLSAYPQETQYF. Variable domain in full (rest from reference TRBV9 and TRBJ2-5): DSGVTQTPKHLITATGQRVTLRCSPRSGDLSVYWYQQSLDQGLQFLIQYYNGEERAKGNILERFSAQQFPDLHSELNLSSLELGDSALYFCASSLSAYPQETQYFGPGTRLLVL.

The chain uses TRBV19 and TRBJ1-1; D might be TRBD1 (6 bases). This CDR3 has 13 residues. Per germline, CDR1 LNHDA and CDR2 SQIVND (reference sequence). With 2 bases removed from V and 4 bases from J, the gap between germline ends came to 8 bases. CDR3: CASSIWGATEAFF. CDR3 bases: TGTGCCAGTAGTATATGGGGGGCCACTGAAGCTTTCTTT.

The CDR3 loop reads CASSLTTSPGANVLTF. The CDR3 DNA reads TGTGCCAGCAGCTTAACGACTTCCCCTGGGGCCAACGTCCTGACTTTC. The V call is TRBV7-8, the J call TRBJ2-6, with D unclear. The germline CDR1 and CDR2 sequences are SGHVS and FQNEAQ. V lost 2 bases and J lost 2, with 10 bases in between. This CDR3 spans 16 amino acids.

The chain joins TRBV12-3 or TRBV12-4 to TRBJ2-1, with 8 nucleotides matching TRBD1. There are 13 residues in the CDR3. The J segment lost 6 bases and the V segment lost 6 bases, leaving 4 bases of the junction unmatched. The CDR3 bases are TGTGCCAGCAGGATAACAGGGGGCAATGAGCAGTTCTTC. Its protein is CASRITGGNEQFF.

The chain combines TRBV20-1 with TRBJ1-2; D not certain. V was trimmed by 6 bases and J by 4 bases, leaving 9 bases between them. The CDR3 consists of 11 residues. CDR1 DFQATT and CDR2 SNEGSKA come from the germline V gene (reference sequence). The CDR3 DNA is TGCAGTGCCCCGCAATCCTATGGCTACACCTTC. Translation gives CSAPQSYGYTF.

V is TRBV6-5 and J is TRBJ1-4; TRBD1 is a possible D gene (5 bases). Germline CDR1 and CDR2: MNHEY and SVGAGI. Trimming took off 7 bases at V and 8 bases at J, with 11 bases between the two ends. CDR3 length equals 12 residues. This CDR3 reads CASTQEGEKLFF. The CDR3 DNA is TGTGCCAGCACACAGGAGGGAGAAAAACTGTTTTTT.

The genes are TRBV30 and TRBJ1-6, with D maybe TRBD1 (6 bases). CDR1 and CDR2 from the germline V gene are GTSNPN and SVGIG (reference sequence). The CDR3 runs 15 residues. The V end was cut by 5 bases, the J end by 5 bases, with 16 bases between. The CDR3 bases are TGTGCCTGGGCATTCTCAGACAGGAATAATTCACCCCTCCACTTT. This codes for CAWAFSDRNNSPLHF.

The chain joins TRBV12-3 or TRBV12-4 to TRBJ2-7; tentatively, D is TRBD1 (5 bases). The CDR3 is made up of 13 amino acids. Trimming stripped 8 bases from V and 2 bases from J, with 13 bases between. The CDR3 reads CASSIAGPYEQYF. The CDR3 nucleotides are TGTGCCAGCTCCATAGCAGGGCCCTACGAGCAGTACTTC.

CDR3 region: CASSRQGYEQYF. CDR3 DNA: TGTGCCAGCAGTCGACAGGGCTACGAGCAGTACTTC. This chain connects TRBV28 to TRBJ2-7; TRBD1 agrees at 7 bases. From germline, CDR1 is MDHEN and CDR2 SYDVKM. Losses at the gene ends were 5 bases for V and 3 bases for J; bases not matched to a gene: 1. This CDR3 has 12 amino acids.